The 30 T cell receptor beta chains reported below all come from one sample, sequenced in a study of T cells in Graves' hyperthyroidism and ophthalmopathy. Regions amplified from RNA transcripts were the TCR beta CDR3 regions. The study used the HTBI primer set for a first-round RT-PCR of the TCR CDR3. TCRdb itself ran the multiplex PCR reads through MiXCR, one entry per CDR3 protein. Of around 420,000 distinct CDR3 sequences listed, less than 20% are singletons. What was sequenced was blood. The receptors here all came from a woman aged 18-29 years with Graves' hyperthyroidism.

This chain links TRBV5-1 with TRBJ2-5, with D unclear. The V gene's germline CDR1 is SGHRS and CDR2 YFSETQ. The V and J ends lost 7 bases and 2 bases respectively, with 9 bases between them. The CDR3 loop spans 12 amino acids. CDR3 bases: TGCGCCAGCTACGACCCGCAAGAGACCCAGTACTTC. It specifies CASYDPQETQYF.

The sample holds a few counts of this clonotype. The chain links TRBV20-1 to TRBJ1-1, with TRBD1 as a possible D gene (5 bases). The CDR3 is 15 residues long. Germline V gene sequence: CDR1 DFQATT, CDR2 SNEGSKA (reference sequence). V lost 0 bases and J lost 11, with 22 bases in between. The CDR3 is CSAREGVRFGEEAFF. The DNA for the CDR3 is TGCAGTGCTAGAGAAGGGGTCAGGTTTGGAGAGGAGGCTTTCTTT.

This clonotype was seen many times. The genes are TRBV11-1 and TRBJ2-3; D is possibly TRBD2 (6 bases). This CDR3 has 17 amino acids. Looked up from germline, CDR1 is SGHAT and CDR2 is FQDESV (reference sequence). V gave up 5 bases and J gave up 2 bases, with 20 bases separating them. The CDR3: CASSPGRSEFYTDTQYF. CDR3 coding DNA: TGTGCCAGCAGCCCTGGGAGGTCAGAGTTCTACACAGATACGCAGTATTTT. The entire variable domain, with the rest obtained from reference TRBV11-1 and TRBJ2-3, is as follows: EAEVAQSPRYKITEKSQAVAFWCDPISGHATLYWYRQILGQGPELLVQFQDESVVDDSQLPKDRFSAERLKGVDSTLKIQPAELGDSAMYLCASSPGRSEFYTDTQYFGPGTRLTVL.

This clonotype was recorded a few times. The V gene is TRBV12-3 or TRBV12-4, the J gene TRBJ2-2; tentatively, D is TRBD2 (6 bases). This CDR3 has 15 residues. V dropped 9 bases and J dropped 2 bases, with 16 bases sitting between them. Written as DNA, the CDR3 is TGTGCCAGTGGGCGGGAAACGGCTAACACCGGGGAGCTGTTTTTT. This translates into CASGRETANTGELFF.

This clonotype was found many times. V usage is TRBV20-1 and J usage is TRBJ2-7, with D unclear. Germline V gene sequence: CDR1 DFQATT, CDR2 SNEGSKA (reference sequence). The CDR3 loop spans 12 amino acids. V lost 6 bases to trimming and J lost 0 bases, with 9 bases between them. The CDR3 DNA reads TGCAGTGCAAGATGGGTCTCCTACGAGCAGTACTTC. Amino acids: CSARWVSYEQYF.

The chain combines TRBV4-1 with TRBJ1-4; D might be TRBD1 (5 bases). This CDR3 has 14 amino acids. Germline V gene sequence: CDR1 MGHRA, CDR2 YSYEKL. The V end was cut by 4 bases, the J end by 2 bases, with 8 bases between. CDR3 in DNA: TGCGCCAGCAGCCGGGACGGGACTAATGAAAAACTGTTTTTT. Protein: CASSRDGTNEKLFF.

Many counts were recorded for this clonotype. The chain employs TRBV2 and TRBJ1-5; D may be TRBD1 (5 bases). CDR1 and CDR2 (germline): SNHLY, FYNNEI. V was cut by 6 bases and J by 3 bases, with 15 bases left in between. The CDR3 is made up of 15 amino acids. The CDR3 nucleotides are TGTGCCAGCAGCGGGGGGAGCCTTGTCAATCAGCCCCAGCATTTT. Translation gives CASSGGSLVNQPQHF.

V and J are TRBV5-1 and TRBJ1-1; D is unresolved. Trimming took off 0 bases at V and 0 bases at J, with 9 bases between the two ends. Germline-derived CDR1 and CDR2 are SGHRS and YFSETQ. The CDR3 is 15 amino acids. The CDR3 DNA reads as TGCGCCAGCAGCTTGGAACCGTACATGAACACTGAAGCTTTCTTT. This sequence encodes CASSLEPYMNTEAFF.

This clonotype was picked up many times. This sequence joins TRBV19 and TRBJ1-1; TRBD1 might be the D (6 bases). The CDR3 sequence is 15 residues long. Trimming pared 8 bases from V and 3 bases from J, leaving 19 bases between. CDR1 and CDR2 from the germline V gene are LNHDA and SQIVND (reference sequence). The CDR3 coding sequence is TGTGCCAGTCGATTTCCACAGGGAAAGGACACTGAAGCTTTCTTT. Protein: CASRFPQGKDTEAFF.

This clonotype has ten or more counts. The chain is built from TRBV20-1 and TRBJ2-1; D is perhaps TRBD1 (6 bases). Germline V gene lookup returns CDR1 DFQATT and CDR2 SNEGSKA (reference sequence). V was shortened by 6 bases and J by 2 bases, with 14 bases between the two germline ends. This CDR3 has 14 residues. The CDR3 region has the DNA TGCAGTGCGGCGCAGGGGCCCACCTACAATGAGCAGTTCTTC. It is translated as CSAAQGPTYNEQFF.

V usage is TRBV28 and J usage is TRBJ2-3; 12 bases are shared with TRBD2. The V and J ends lost 1 base and 0 bases, in that order; junction bases with no gene match: 2. The CDR3 is 17 residues long. Germline values: CDR1 MDHEN, CDR2 SYDVKM. The CDR3 loop reads CASSLSGLAGSTDTQYF. As DNA, the CDR3 is TGTGCCAGCAGTTTATCCGGACTAGCGGGAAGCACAGATACGCAGTATTTT.

This clonotype appeared many times. The V gene is TRBV7-9, the J gene TRBJ2-7, with a possible D match to TRBD1 (5 bases). Germline-derived CDR1 and CDR2 are SEHNR and FQNEAQ (reference sequence). V was trimmed by 2 bases and J by 1 base, leaving 18 bases between them. This CDR3 comprises 17 residues. The CDR3 protein is CASSLSAGRAESYEQYF. DNA for the CDR3: TGTGCCAGCAGCTTATCCGCAGGCAGGGCAGAATCCTACGAGCAGTACTTC.

The V call is TRBV27, the J call TRBJ2-7, with 7 bases identical to TRBD2. CDR3 size: 15 residues. Germline loops: CDR1 MNHEY, CDR2 SMNVEV (reference sequence). V was clipped by 5 bases and J by 3 bases; unmatched bases: 10. In nucleotides, the CDR3 is TGTGCCAGCAGTCCATGGGGGGGAGTGGTCTACGAGCAGTACTTC. Translating gives CASSPWGGVVYEQYF.

The genes are TRBV6-1 and TRBJ2-7; weak D call: TRBD2 (5 bases). Germline V lookup: CDR1 MNHNS, CDR2 SASEGT. The CDR3 contains 13 residues. Trimming took off 6 bases at V and 0 bases at J, with 9 bases between the two ends. The CDR3 region is CASRPGYSYEQYF. The CDR3 DNA is TGTGCCAGCAGGCCGGGATACTCCTACGAGCAGTACTTC.

This clonotype was picked up a small number of times. V gene TRBV20-1 combines with J gene TRBJ2-7; tentative D call: TRBD1 (5 bases). This CDR3 has 10 amino acids. Germline-derived CDR1 and CDR2 are DFQATT and SNEGSKA (reference sequence). Trimming shortened V by 5 bases and J by 4 bases, and 6 bases separated the two germline ends. This CDR3 is CSAGAYEQYF. The CDR3 nucleotides are TGCAGTGCTGGGGCGTACGAGCAGTACTTC.

The rearrangement joins TRBV20-1 to TRBJ1-5, with D maybe TRBD1 (5 bases). V shed 3 bases and J shed 7 bases, with 10 bases lying between them. This CDR3 is 12 amino acids long. Germline V gene lookup returns CDR1 DFQATT and CDR2 SNEGSKA (reference sequence). The CDR3, as DNA: TGCAGTGCTAGCCCAGGGTCACAGCCCCAGCATTTT. It is translated as CSASPGSQPQHF.

In the case of this clonotype: A much larger clone differs by one base, so this may be a read error. The V call is TRBV6-2 or TRBV6-3, the J call TRBJ2-1; D is uncertain. This CDR3 has 11 residues. Germline lookup yields CDR1 MNHEY and CDR2 SVGEGT. Trimming stripped 6 bases from V and 7 bases from J, with 7 bases between. CDR3 DNA sequence: TGTGCCAGCAGCGTTTCGAATGAGCAGTTCTTC. Protein sequence: CASSVSNEQFF.

This clonotype was seen a few times. This rearrangement joins TRBV5-4 to TRBJ2-3, with TRBD2 identical over 10 bases. There are 15 residues in the CDR3. Per the germline V gene, CDR1 is SGHNT and CDR2 is YYREEE (reference sequence). Trimming removed 2 bases from V and 5 bases from J; junction bases left unmatched: 5. The CDR3 loop reads CASSFSGRGEDTQYF. Written as DNA, the CDR3 is TGTGCCAGCAGCTTCAGCGGGAGGGGCGAAGATACGCAGTATTTT.

There are a few counts of this clonotype. The chain couples TRBV5-1 to TRBJ2-2; no clear D gene. The germline CDR1 and CDR2 sequences are SGHRS and YFSETQ. The V and J ends lost 0 bases and 6 bases respectively, with 9 bases between them. The CDR3 has 14 amino acids. CDR3 region: CASSLDRGSGELFF. In DNA form, the CDR3 reads TGCGCCAGCAGCTTGGATCGCGGATCCGGGGAGCTGTTTTTT.

The gene calls are TRBV15 and TRBJ2-2; D gene uncertain. Germline V lookup: CDR1 LNHNV, CDR2 YYDKDF (reference sequence). Deletions cut 2 bases from V and 8 bases from J, with 6 bases between. The CDR3 spans 12 residues. CDR3 nucleotides: TGTGCCACCAGCAGATATGATGGGGAGCTGTTTTTT. This translates into CATSRYDGELFF. Full variable domain (rest looked up from reference TRBV15 and TRBJ2-2): DAMVIQNPRYQVTQFGKPVTLSCSQTLNHNVMYWYQQKSSQAPKLLFHYYDKDFNNEADTPDNFQSRRPNTSFCFLDIRSPGLGDTAMYLCATSRYDGELFFGEGSRLTVL.

This clonotype was seen at least ten times. The chain carries TRBV5-6 and TRBJ2-5; D perhaps matches TRBD2 (5 bases). The V end was cut by 4 bases, the J end by 5 bases, with 12 bases between. Germline V CDR1 and CDR2: SGHDT, YYEEEE. This CDR3 has 13 residues. The CDR3 DNA reads TGTGCCAGCAGCCCACCTAGCATGGAGACCCAGTACTTC. This gives the protein CASSPPSMETQYF.

This clonotype was found many times. One junction end disagrees with the germline gene, perhaps due to a read error. The chain joins TRBV2 to TRBJ1-1; D is ambiguous. Germline V CDR1 and CDR2: SNHLY, FYNNEI. The CDR3 runs 15 residues. The CDR3 reads CASKAQDLMNTEAFF. The CDR3 DNA follows: TGTGCAAGCAAGGCCCAGGACCTTATGAACACTGAAGCTTTCTTT.

This clonotype was observed many times. The CDR3 here is CASGRSGRDLYGYTF. CDR3 coding DNA: TGTGCCAGCGGAAGATCCGGTCGAGATTTATATGGCTACACCTTC. The chain links TRBV11-2 to TRBJ1-2, with D unresolved. The V and J ends lost 8 bases and 5 bases respectively, with 21 bases between them. Per germline, CDR1 SGHAT and CDR2 FQNNGV. This CDR3 region has 15 residues.

This clonotype came up many times. The chain carries TRBV6-1 and TRBJ1-5; perhaps TRBD1 as D (5 bases). This CDR3 contains 14 residues. The V end lost 3 bases, the J end lost 6 bases, and 12 bases lay between the germline ends. The germline CDR1 and CDR2 sequences are MNHNS and SASEGT. In DNA form, the CDR3 reads TGTGCCAGCAGTGATTGGAGGGGTGCTCAGCCCCAGCATTTT. It is translated as CASSDWRGAQPQHF.

This clonotype was seen just once. The chain carries TRBV20-1 and TRBJ2-1; 14 bases align to TRBD2. CDR3 length equals 16 residues. CDR1 and CDR2 from the germline V gene are DFQATT and SNEGSKA (reference sequence). The junction had 5 bases not matched to a gene; V was cut back by 3 bases and J by 4 bases. CDR3: CSASYRTSGGYNEQFF. DNA of the CDR3: TGCAGTGCTAGTTACAGGACTAGCGGGGGGTACAATGAGCAGTTCTTC.

This clonotype has ten or more counts. The chain links TRBV6-1 to TRBJ1-1; possible D gene TRBD1, 6 bases. V lost 8 bases and J 0 bases, leaving 13 bases between the germline ends. CDR3 length: 14 residues. Germline loops: CDR1 MNHNS, CDR2 SASEGT. The CDR3 nucleotides are TGTGCCAGCGAGGGGGGGGGCCTGAACACTGAAGCTTTCTTT. Amino acid sequence: CASEGGGLNTEAFF.

The chain carries TRBV4-3 and TRBJ2-1; 11 nucleotides agree with TRBD2. Trimming took 0 bases from V and 7 from J; bases not matched to a gene: 11. Germline CDR1 LGHNA, CDR2 YSLEER. There are 18 residues in the CDR3. The CDR3 reads CASSQDAASGGPYNEQFF. CDR3 sequence (DNA): TGCGCCAGCAGCCAAGATGCTGCTAGCGGGGGGCCGTATAATGAGCAGTTCTTC.

This clonotype was observed at least ten times. CDR3 sequence (DNA): TGTGCCAGTAGTCCCAATCGCAGGTCCGGCACAGATACGCAGTATTTT. Translation: CASSPNRRSGTDTQYF. The chain is built from TRBV19 and TRBJ2-3; D is unresolved. V dropped 5 bases and J dropped 1 base, with 16 bases sitting between them. Germline CDR1 LNHDA, CDR2 SQIVND (reference sequence). CDR3 length equals 16 residues.

This clonotype has a handful of counts. V is TRBV29-1 and J is TRBJ1-2; tentative D call: TRBD1 (5 bases). The CDR3 contains 13 residues. The ends were cut back, 0 bases at V and 5 bases at J, with 10 bases in the middle. Germline CDR1 and CDR2: SQVTM and ANQGSEA. In DNA form, the CDR3 reads TGCAGCGTTGAAGAAGGGGATGGATATGGCTACACCTTC. Protein: CSVEEGDGYGYTF.

This clonotype was picked up many times. The chain is built from TRBV18 and TRBJ2-1; 15 bases map to TRBD2. V trimming: 8 bases; J trimming: 7 bases; junction bases outside the gene matches: 6. CDR3 size: 15 residues. The germline gives CDR1 KGHSH, CDR2 LQKENI. In nucleotides, the CDR3 is TGTGCCAGCAGTCCCGGACTAGCGGGAGGGAATGAGCAGTTCTTC. This gives the protein CASSPGLAGGNEQFF.